The present T cell receptor beta chain was sequenced within a study of T cell repertoires in cytomegalovirus infection (dated by TCRdb to about 2019). Regarding the complete study: The HLA type of each donor mattered for the analysis, because public TCR beta signatures pointed to carriage of CMV infection along with the matching HLA type.

The germline V gene specifies SGHTA as CDR1 and FQGNSA as CDR2. The CDR3 sequence holds 17 residues, the cysteine and phenylalanine included. CDR3 DNA only is kept here, 51 bases in frame from base 1. The junction shows trimming of 3 bases on V and 2 bases on J, plus 18 bases between the germline ends. This clonotype was observed at least ten times. Its specific antigen is unknown. No much larger clonotype is one base removed from it; base qualities were not supplied. Study-wide conclusions, independent of this receptor: The ex vivo response was dominated by HLA-C-restricted CMV-specific TCR beta clonotypes, which also provided the single most frequent clonotype in two of eight donors. Cumulative frequency of public TCR beta family members discriminated carriers of CMV infection plus the relevant HLA type in this cohort and an independent roughly 330-donor cohort.

Instrument on record: Illumina HiSeq 1500. TCRdb handled the public reads itself, with Q25 trimming in fastp and clone calling in MiXCR, and kept productive beta chains. Rows are combined by CDR3 protein, so each entry shows the most common genes and DNA. The sample includes fewer than 300,000 distinct CDR3 sequences, with roughly a quarter observed a single time. Of the sample, about 15% falls within the top ten clones. Sequencing input: PBMCs. The clonotype comes from a human donor in good health (CMV status not recorded). Some clones in this sample may be carry-over from other donors' samples. The chain is encoded by TRBV7-2 joined to TRBJ2-3, with TRBD2 as a weak D call on 7 bases. The CDR3 has the sequence CASSFRGVRGNTDTQYF. The nucleotides read TGTGCCAGCAGCTTTAGGGGGGTGCGGGGGAACACAGATACGCAGTATTTT.